Shown below are 19 T cell receptor beta chains from a single sample sequenced in a study of T-cell reconstitution after alpha-beta-depleted transplantation in children. Preparation of the TCRbeta library was carried out with unique molecular identifiers. TCRdb passed the PCR reads through MiXCR, listing each CDR3 protein once. This table holds around 490,000 distinct CDR3 sequences, around 10% found once. The specimen was PBMCs, mostly from graft donor cells, collected 180 days after TCRalphabeta/CD19-depleted stem cell transplant. Receptors were obtained from a female patient between 2 and 15 years old who had a stem cell transplant for aplastic anemia, so the T cells may come from the graft donor.

The chain uses TRBV28 and TRBJ1-1; D unresolved. The CDR3 consists of 14 residues. Between the trimmed V and J ends, which lost 3 bases and 2 bases, there was a span of 10 bases. Germline assignment: CDR1 MDHEN and CDR2 SYDVKM. The CDR3 spells CASSFWQRNTEAFF. CDR3 DNA: TGTGCCAGCAGTTTTTGGCAGAGAAACACTGAAGCTTTCTTT.

The chain carries TRBV11-1 and TRBJ1-1; the match to TRBD1 covers 11 bases. Germline values: CDR1 SGHAT, CDR2 FQDESV (reference sequence). After removal of 2 bases from V and 5 bases from J, the junction contained 13 bases not matched to a gene. The CDR3 has 18 amino acids. This CDR3 reads CASSLPGQGVVFTTEAFF. The CDR3 nucleotides read TGTGCCAGCAGCTTACCGGGACAGGGGGTTGTGTTTACGACTGAAGCTTTCTTT.

This clonotype has a count of ten or more. V is TRBV12-3 or TRBV12-4 and J is TRBJ2-3, with 7 bases lining up with TRBD2. V was pared by 5 bases and J by 0 bases, with 5 bases of the junction left unmatched. The CDR3 extends over 15 amino acids. CDR3 DNA sequence: TGTGCCAGCAGTCGGGACTACCCTAGCACAGATACGCAGTATTTT. It codes for CASSRDYPSTDTQYF.

The genes are TRBV20-1 and TRBJ2-1; D unclear. CDR1 is DFQATT, CDR2 SNEGSKA, per germline (reference sequence). The V end lost 6 bases, the J end lost 7 bases, and 10 bases lay between the germline ends. The CDR3 is made up of 11 amino acids. CDR3 amino acids: CSARSLNEQFF. In nucleotides, the CDR3 is TGCAGTGCGCGGAGTCTGAATGAGCAGTTCTTC.

The chain joins TRBV27 to TRBJ1-6; D is unclear. The CDR3 covers 13 residues. CDR1 is MNHEY and CDR2 is SMNVEV in the germline V gene (reference sequence). V was clipped by 5 bases and J by 11 bases, with 13 bases between them. The CDR3 DNA reads TGTGCCAGCAGTCCTACCCCTACCGCACCCCTCCACTTT. Encoded protein: CASSPTPTAPLHF.

This clonotype came up a few times. This chain uses TRBV3-1 with TRBJ2-7; D call uncertain. Per the germline V gene, CDR1 is LGHDT and CDR2 is YNNKEL (reference sequence). This CDR3 is built from 14 residues. V was shortened by 1 base and J by 6 bases, with 13 bases between the two germline ends. The CDR3 protein is CASSQAGWSSEQYV. The CDR3 coding sequence is TGTGCCAGCAGCCAAGCGGGTTGGTCGTCCGAGCAGTACGTC.

This clonotype was seen only a few times. V usage is TRBV7-9 and J usage is TRBJ2-7, with a possible D match to TRBD1 (6 bases). The CDR3 runs 17 residues. The germline V gene has CDR1 SEHNR and CDR2 FQNEAQ (reference sequence). The ends were cut back, 5 bases at V and 0 bases at J, with 20 bases in the middle. CDR3 nucleotides: TGTGCCAGCAGCCCAGTCATAAAGCAGGGGTTCTCCTACGAGCAGTACTTC. Protein product: CASSPVIKQGFSYEQYF.

Comment on this clonotype: Germline and junction disagree at one end, which may indicate a read error. The genes are TRBV20-1 and TRBJ2-1; the match to TRBD2 covers 8 bases. The CDR3 contains 13 residues. The V gene's germline CDR1 is DFQATT and CDR2 SNEGSKA (reference sequence). The CDR3 nucleotides are TGCAGTGCTAGAGAATTAGGGGGACTAGGGGGGGTCTTC. Encoded protein: CSARELGGLGGVF.

For this clonotype: A much more abundant neighbour one base away suggests this may be a read error. This rearrangement joins TRBV7-9 to TRBJ2-7; D might be TRBD2 (6 bases). CDR1 and CDR2 (germline): SEHNR, FQNEAQ (reference sequence). This CDR3 spans 14 amino acids. DNA of the CDR3: TGTGCCAGCAGCTTAGCGGGAGGAGCGTACGACCAGTACTTC. This gives the protein CASSLAGGAYDQYF.

This clonotype has only a few counts. The rearrangement joins TRBV27 to TRBJ2-3, with a weak D call TRBD1 (5 bases). Germline V gives CDR1 MNHEY, CDR2 SMNVEV (reference sequence). This CDR3 has 16 amino acids. Trimming stripped 3 bases from V and 1 base from J, with 14 bases between. CDR3 protein: CASSFLGPQGTDTQYF. In DNA form, the CDR3 reads TGTGCCAGCAGTTTCCTGGGGCCACAAGGCACAGATACGCAGTATTTT.

This clonotype was detected ten times or more. J is TRBJ2-1 and V is TRBV28; 9 bases align to TRBD2. Per germline, CDR1 MDHEN and CDR2 SYDVKM. This CDR3 spans 16 amino acids. The V segment lost 5 bases and the J segment 8 bases; nucleotides outside the gene matches: 13. This chain's CDR3 is CASSPRRAGGLDEQFF. As DNA, the CDR3 is TGTGCCAGCAGTCCCCGCCGGGCGGGAGGGCTCGATGAGCAGTTCTTC.

V usage is TRBV5-1 and J usage is TRBJ2-1, with 9 bases matching TRBD1. The trim removed 6 bases at V and 7 bases at J, leaving 11 bases unmatched. This CDR3 comprises 15 residues. Germline CDR1 SGHRS, CDR2 YFSETQ. The DNA for the CDR3 is TGCGCCAGCACCCCACCGGGACAGGGACGAAATGAGCAGTTCTTC. Translating gives CASTPPGQGRNEQFF. Complete variable domain (other parts from reference TRBV5-1 and TRBJ2-1): KAGVTQTPRYLIKTRGQQVTLSCSPISGHRSVSWYQQTPGQGLQFLFEYFSETQRNKGNFPGRFSGRQFSNSRSEMNVSTLELGDSALYLCASTPPGQGRNEQFFGPGTRLTVL.

This clonotype was counted at least ten times. The gene calls are TRBV28 and TRBJ1-5; tentatively, D is TRBD1 (6 bases). CDR3 size: 16 residues. V lost 3 bases and J 3 bases, leaving 15 bases between the germline ends. Germline CDR1 is MDHEN and CDR2 is SYDVKM. The DNA for the CDR3 is TGTGCCAGCAGTTTTCTCGGTCGGACAGACAATCAGCCCCAGCATTTT. This translates into CASSFLGRTDNQPQHF.

This clonotype was found a few times. The chain links TRBV7-9 to TRBJ2-7, with TRBD2 matching 9 bases. Looked up from germline, CDR1 is SEHNR and CDR2 is FQNEAQ (reference sequence). Trimming removed 7 bases from V and 4 bases from J; junction bases left unmatched: 11. CDR3 length: 15 amino acids. CDR3 nucleotides: TGTGCCAGCACCCCGGGGAACAGCGGGAGGTACGAGCAGTACGTC. It is translated as CASTPGNSGRYEQYV.

There are a few counts of this clonotype. The chain joins TRBV4-3 to TRBJ2-1, with 7 bases matching TRBD2. This CDR3 region has 17 residues. Unmatched junction bases numbered 12, after V lost 4 bases and J lost 3 bases. Germline lookup yields CDR1 LGHNA and CDR2 YSLEER. CDR3 bases: TGCGCCAGCAGCCCGAAATTCCCGGGACTATTCTACAATGAGCAGTTCTTC. This translates into CASSPKFPGLFYNEQFF.

About this clonotype: It may be a read error: a sequence one base away is much more abundant. This chain connects TRBV4-3 to TRBJ2-1; TRBD2 might be the D (5 bases). The germline gives CDR1 LGHNA, CDR2 YSLEER. The CDR3 consists of 17 residues. CDR3 amino acids: CASSQASSGPDYNQQFF. Here the CDR3 DNA reads TGCGCCAGCAGCCAAGCTTCCAGCGGTCCCGATTACAATCAGCAGTTCTTC.

This clonotype was seen a few times. The gene calls are TRBV9 and TRBJ1-5; 8 bases map to TRBD1. Germline-derived CDR1 and CDR2 are SGDLS and YYNGEE. Trimming at V came to 2 bases and at J to 5 bases, leaving 3 bases not matched to a gene. This CDR3 comprises 14 residues. The CDR3 is CASSVGTGDQPQHF. CDR3 nucleotides: TGTGCCAGCAGCGTCGGGACAGGCGATCAGCCCCAGCATTTT.

The rearrangement links TRBV5-1 to TRBJ2-5, with D possibly TRBD1 on 5 matching bases. The CDR3 totals 14 residues. V lost 2 bases and J lost 1, with 9 bases in between. Germline assignment: CDR1 SGHRS and CDR2 YFSETQ. The CDR3 is CASSFSTAQETQYF. Written as DNA, the CDR3 is TGCGCCAGCAGCTTTTCGACAGCCCAAGAGACCCAGTACTTC.

The V gene is TRBV14, the J gene TRBJ2-1; D remains ambiguous. Trimming took off 0 bases at V and 8 bases at J, with 17 bases between the two ends. CDR1 SGHDN and CDR2 FVKESK come from the germline V gene. The CDR3 spans 16 residues. The CDR3 sequence is CASSQDQASREHEQFF. CDR3 nucleotides: TGTGCCAGCAGCCAAGATCAGGCCTCTCGAGAGCATGAGCAGTTCTTC.